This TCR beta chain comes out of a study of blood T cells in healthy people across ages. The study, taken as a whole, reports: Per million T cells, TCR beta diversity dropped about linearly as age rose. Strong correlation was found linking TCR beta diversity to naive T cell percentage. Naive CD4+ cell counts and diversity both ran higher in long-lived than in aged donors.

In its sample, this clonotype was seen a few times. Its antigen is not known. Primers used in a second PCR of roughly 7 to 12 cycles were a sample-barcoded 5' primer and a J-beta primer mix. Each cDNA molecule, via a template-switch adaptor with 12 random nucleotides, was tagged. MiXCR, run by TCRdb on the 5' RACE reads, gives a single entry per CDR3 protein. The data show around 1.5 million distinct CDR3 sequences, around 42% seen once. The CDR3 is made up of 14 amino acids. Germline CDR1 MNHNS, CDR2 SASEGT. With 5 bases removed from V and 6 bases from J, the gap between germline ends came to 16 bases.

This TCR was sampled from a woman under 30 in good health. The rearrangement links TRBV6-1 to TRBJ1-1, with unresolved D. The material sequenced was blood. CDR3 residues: CASSPQAVLPEAFF. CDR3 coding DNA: TGTGCCAGCAGTCCTCAAGCGGTCCTCCCTGAAGCTTTCTTT.